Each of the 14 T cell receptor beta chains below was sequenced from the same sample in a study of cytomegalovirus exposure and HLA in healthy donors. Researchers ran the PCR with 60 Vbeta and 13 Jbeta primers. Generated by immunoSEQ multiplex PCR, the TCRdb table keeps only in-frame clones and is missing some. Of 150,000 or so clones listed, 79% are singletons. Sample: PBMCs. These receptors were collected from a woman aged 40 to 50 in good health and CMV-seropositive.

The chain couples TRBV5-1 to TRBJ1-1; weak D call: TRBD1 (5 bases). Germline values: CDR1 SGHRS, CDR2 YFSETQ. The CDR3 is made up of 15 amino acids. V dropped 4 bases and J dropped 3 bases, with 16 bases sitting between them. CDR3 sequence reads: CASSPRQLVDTEAFF. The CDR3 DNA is TGCGCCAGCAGCCCAAGACAGTTGGTGGACACTGAAGCTTTCTTT.

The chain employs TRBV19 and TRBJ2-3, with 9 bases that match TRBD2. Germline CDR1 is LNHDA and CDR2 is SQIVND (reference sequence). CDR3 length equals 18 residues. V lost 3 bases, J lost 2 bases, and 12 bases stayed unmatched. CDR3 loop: CASSMTAGSGGYTDTQYF. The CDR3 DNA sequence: TGTGCCAGTAGTATGACGGCGGGTAGCGGGGGATACACAGATACGCAGTATTTT. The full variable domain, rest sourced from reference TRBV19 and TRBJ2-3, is DGGITQSPKYLFRKEGQNVTLSCEQNLNHDAMYWYRQDPGQGLRLIYYSQIVNDFQKGDIAEGYSVSREKKESFPLTVTSAQKNPTAFYLCASSMTAGSGGYTDTQYFGPGTRLTVL.

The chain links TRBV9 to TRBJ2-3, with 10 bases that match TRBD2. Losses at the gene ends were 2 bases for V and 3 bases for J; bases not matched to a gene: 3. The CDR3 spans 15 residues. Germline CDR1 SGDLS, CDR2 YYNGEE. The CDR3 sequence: CASSVTSGETDTQYF. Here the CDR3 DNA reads TGTGCCAGCAGCGTCACTAGCGGGGAAACAGATACGCAGTATTTT.

The CDR3 DNA reads as TGTGCCAGCAGTGATCGGGGGGGAAACACTGAAGCTTTCTTT. Protein product: CASSDRGGNTEAFF. The V and J genes are TRBV2 and TRBJ1-1, with TRBD1 as a possible D gene (5 bases). CDR3 length equals 14 residues. Germline CDR1 is SNHLY and CDR2 is FYNNEI. V was shortened by 3 bases and J by 2 bases, with 10 bases between the two germline ends.

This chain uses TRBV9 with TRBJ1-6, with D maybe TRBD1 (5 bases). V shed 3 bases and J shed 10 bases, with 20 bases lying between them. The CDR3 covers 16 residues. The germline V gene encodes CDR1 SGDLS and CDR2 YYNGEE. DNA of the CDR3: TGTGCCAGCAGCGGGGGTGGCAAGGGGCAATACTCACCCCTCCACTTT. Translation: CASSGGGKGQYSPLHF.

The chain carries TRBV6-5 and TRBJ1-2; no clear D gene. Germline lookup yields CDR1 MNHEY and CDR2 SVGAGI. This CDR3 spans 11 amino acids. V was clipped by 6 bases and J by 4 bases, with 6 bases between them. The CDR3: CASRNSYGYTF. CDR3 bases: TGTGCCAGCAGGAACAGCTATGGCTACACCTTC.

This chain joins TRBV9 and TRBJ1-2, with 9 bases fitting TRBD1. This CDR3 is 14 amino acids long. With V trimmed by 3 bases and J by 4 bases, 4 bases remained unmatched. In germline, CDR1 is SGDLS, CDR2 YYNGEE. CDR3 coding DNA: TGTGCCAGCAGCGAGGGACAGGGATTCTATGGCTACACCTTC. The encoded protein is CASSEGQGFYGYTF.

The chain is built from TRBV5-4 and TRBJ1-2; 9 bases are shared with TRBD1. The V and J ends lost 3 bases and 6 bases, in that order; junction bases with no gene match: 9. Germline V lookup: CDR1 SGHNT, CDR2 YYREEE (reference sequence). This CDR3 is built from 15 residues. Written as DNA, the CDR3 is TGTGCCAGCAGCTCCGCCGGGACAGGGAAAGATGGCTACACCTTC. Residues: CASSSAGTGKDGYTF.

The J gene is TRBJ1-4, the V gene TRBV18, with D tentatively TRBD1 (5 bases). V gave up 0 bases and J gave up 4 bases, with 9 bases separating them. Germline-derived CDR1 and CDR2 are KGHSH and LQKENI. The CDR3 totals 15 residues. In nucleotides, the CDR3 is TGTGCCAGCTCACCACCGGGGGGTTATAATGAAAAACTGTTTTTT. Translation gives CASSPPGGYNEKLFF.

The CDR3 nucleotides read TGTGCCAGCAGTGAAGCGACTAGCGGGGGTTACAATGAGCAGTTCTTC. Its translation is CASSEATSGGYNEQFF. This chain uses TRBV6-1 with TRBJ2-1, with 12 bases fitting TRBD2. The junction had 1 base not matched to a gene; V was cut back by 0 bases and J by 4 bases. Germline V gives CDR1 MNHNS, CDR2 SASEGT. The length of the CDR3 is 16 residues.

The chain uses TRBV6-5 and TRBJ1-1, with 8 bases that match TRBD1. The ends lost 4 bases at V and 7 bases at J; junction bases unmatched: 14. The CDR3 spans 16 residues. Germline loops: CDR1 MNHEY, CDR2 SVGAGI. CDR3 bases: TGTGCCAGCAGTTCACAAACCGGGACAGGACCCTTTGAAGCTTTCTTT. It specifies CASSSQTGTGPFEAFF.

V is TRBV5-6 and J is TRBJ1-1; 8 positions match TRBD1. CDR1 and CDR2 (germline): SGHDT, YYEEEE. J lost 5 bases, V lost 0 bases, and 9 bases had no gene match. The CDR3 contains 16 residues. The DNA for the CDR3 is TGTGCCAGCAGCTTGGCTGCAGGGGGCGCGAGGACTGAAGCTTTCTTT. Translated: CASSLAAGGARTEAFF.

CDR3 sequence: CASSDVGNTEAFF. CDR3 DNA: TGTGCCAGCAGTGACGTCGGTAACACTGAAGCTTTCTTT. The genes are TRBV2 and TRBJ1-1; no clear D. The CDR3 length is 13 residues. Germline CDR1 and CDR2: SNHLY and FYNNEI. Trimming shortened V by 3 bases and J by 2 bases, and 7 bases separated the two germline ends.

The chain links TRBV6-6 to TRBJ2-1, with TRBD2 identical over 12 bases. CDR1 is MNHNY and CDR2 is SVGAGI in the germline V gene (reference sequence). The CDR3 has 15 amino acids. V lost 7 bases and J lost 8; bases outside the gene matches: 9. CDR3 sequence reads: CASTQGLAGGDEQFF. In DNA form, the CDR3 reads TGTGCCAGCACTCAGGGGCTAGCGGGGGGGGATGAGCAGTTCTTC.